The 25 T cell receptor beta chains presented below share a single source sample, sequenced in a study of T cell responses to AZD1222 COVID-19 vaccine. Sequencing was performed with immunoSEQ multiplex PCR; in TCRdb, only in-frame clones are kept and a portion is missing. Among approximately 110,000 clones listed, 88% were seen once. Specimen: peripheral blood, collected on day 0 of AZD1222 vaccination. The receptors derive from an adult in good health.

This chain connects TRBV6-5 to TRBJ1-3; D ambiguous. This CDR3 has 14 residues. CDR1 is MNHEY, CDR2 SVGAGI, per germline. Trimming cost V 7 bases and J 0 bases, with 10 bases left between them. CDR3 protein: CASKTPYSGNTIYF. CDR3 nucleotide sequence: TGTGCCAGCAAGACTCCCTACTCTGGAAACACCATATATTTT.

The sample holds a few counts of this clone. The chain joins TRBV6-4 to TRBJ2-1; 12 bases line up with TRBD2. V shed 0 bases and J 6 bases; nucleotides not matched to a gene: 0. Germline V gene data show CDR1 as MRHNA and CDR2 as SNTAGT. The CDR3 runs to 15 residues. The CDR3 protein is CASSDSTSGSNEQFF. In DNA form, the CDR3 reads TGTGCCAGCAGTGACTCGACTAGCGGGAGCAATGAGCAGTTCTTC.

The rearrangement uses TRBV29-1 and TRBJ2-3; D is ambiguous. The CDR3 is 14 amino acids. Trimming shortened V by 8 bases and J by 1 base, and 16 bases separated the two germline ends. Germline V gene data show CDR1 as SQVTM and CDR2 as ANQGSEA. Written as DNA, the CDR3 is TGCAGCTCAAGTCCTCAAGTTGGCACAGATACGCAGTATTTT. It codes for CSSSPQVGTDTQYF.

The rearrangement links TRBV19 to TRBJ1-1; a possible D gene is TRBD1 (6 bases). In germline, CDR1 is LNHDA, CDR2 SQIVND (reference sequence). CDR3 length: 15 residues. Trimming shortened V by 4 bases and J by 1 base, and 13 bases separated the two germline ends. CDR3 in amino acids: CASSTLEDRNTEAFF. The CDR3 bases are TGTGCCAGTAGTACGCTAGAGGACAGGAACACTGAAGCTTTCTTT. The complete variable domain, with remaining parts taken from reference TRBV19 and TRBJ1-1, reads DGGITQSPKYLFRKEGQNVTLSCEQNLNHDAMYWYRQDPGQGLRLIYYSQIVNDFQKGDIAEGYSVSREKKESFPLTVTSAQKNPTAFYLCASSTLEDRNTEAFFGQGTRLTVV.

The chain carries TRBV14 and TRBJ2-7; no clear D. CDR3 length: 14 amino acids. V was clipped by 4 bases and J by 3 bases, with 13 bases between them. Germline V gene lookup returns CDR1 SGHDN and CDR2 FVKESK. Written as DNA, the CDR3 is TGTGCCAGCAGCCCCCGAGTCCCTATCTACGAGCAGTACTTC. The encoded protein is CASSPRVPIYEQYF.

The CDR3 nucleotides read TGCGCCAGCAGCCTAAGTCTGACAGCTTACTATGGCTACACCTTC. Translation: CASSLSLTAYYGYTF. V and J are TRBV4-3 and TRBJ1-2; D may be TRBD1 (5 bases). The CDR3 runs to 15 residues. Germline V CDR1 and CDR2: LGHNA, YSLEER. Trimming pared 4 bases from V and 3 bases from J, leaving 15 bases between.

The chain links TRBV6-2 or TRBV6-3 to TRBJ2-1, with 7 bases lining up with TRBD1. Germline trimming cut 6 bases from V and 3 bases from J; bases unmatched to any gene: 8. CDR1 is MNHEY and CDR2 is SVGEGT in the germline V gene. The CDR3 length is 15 residues. CDR3 bases: TGTGCCAGCAGCCCCCCCGGGACAGTCTACAATGAGCAGTTCTTC. It specifies CASSPPGTVYNEQFF.

The gene calls are TRBV16 and TRBJ1-4; D is unclear. V lost 2 bases, J lost 3 bases, and 13 bases lay in between. Germline CDR1 and CDR2: KGHSY and FQNENV. The CDR3 has 16 amino acids. The CDR3 spells CASSQSAAEPNEKLFF. DNA of the CDR3: TGTGCCAGCAGCCAAAGCGCCGCGGAGCCTAATGAAAAACTGTTTTTT.

CDR3 residues: CASTPSGYEQYF. Written as DNA, the CDR3 is TGTGCCAGCACCCCTAGCGGCTACGAGCAGTACTTC. The chain has TRBV2 and TRBJ2-7; 7 positions match TRBD2. V shed 7 bases and J 3 bases; nucleotides not matched to a gene: 3. The CDR3 spans 12 residues. Germline loops: CDR1 SNHLY, CDR2 FYNNEI.

The chain carries TRBV7-8 and TRBJ1-1; TRBD1 matches 11 bases. Germline V gene sequence: CDR1 SGHVS, CDR2 FQNEAQ. The CDR3 extends over 18 amino acids. V shed 5 bases and J 4 bases; nucleotides not matched to a gene: 15. The CDR3: CASSARPFTGTGGTEAFF. The CDR3 DNA is TGTGCCAGCAGCGCCCGTCCATTCACCGGGACAGGGGGCACTGAAGCTTTCTTT.

The chain is built from TRBV5-1 and TRBJ2-7, with D hard to call. V was shortened by 4 bases and J by 4 bases, with 12 bases between the two germline ends. This CDR3 contains 13 residues. In germline, CDR1 is SGHRS, CDR2 YFSETQ. CDR3 protein: CASSQDGRYEQYF. CDR3 in DNA: TGCGCCAGCAGCCAGGACGGACGTTACGAGCAGTACTTC.

The chain couples TRBV5-6 to TRBJ2-1, with D perhaps matching TRBD1 (5 bases). V lost 5 bases and J lost 6, with 12 bases in between. CDR3 size: 13 residues. Germline values: CDR1 SGHDT, CDR2 YYEEEE. DNA for the CDR3: TGTGCCAGCAGTTTTCTGGGGCGCAATGAGCAGTTCTTC. This sequence encodes CASSFLGRNEQFF.

The genes are TRBV28 and TRBJ1-2; possible D gene TRBD1, 5 bases. V was pared by 7 bases and J by 2 bases, with 17 bases between. Germline loops: CDR1 MDHEN, CDR2 SYDVKM. The CDR3 has 15 residues. Here the CDR3 DNA reads TGTGCCAGCACTTCGGGAGGGGCGATGAACTATGGCTACACCTTC. Amino acid sequence: CASTSGGAMNYGYTF.

This chain joins TRBV4-3 and TRBJ1-6, with D perhaps matching TRBD1 (6 bases). Germline CDR1 is LGHNA and CDR2 is YSLEER. V lost 0 bases and J 0 bases, leaving 6 bases between the germline ends. This CDR3 is built from 16 residues. The CDR3 DNA follows: TGCGCCAGCAGCCAAGAGACAGGCTCCTATAATTCACCCCTCCACTTT. It specifies CASSQETGSYNSPLHF.

The gene calls are TRBV5-6 and TRBJ2-1; 7 bases map to TRBD2. Per germline, CDR1 SGHDT and CDR2 YYEEEE. The length of the CDR3 is 14 residues. Trimming took 5 bases from V and 9 from J; bases not matched to a gene: 11. The CDR3 spells CASRLETSTGEQFF. Here the CDR3 DNA reads TGTGCCAGCAGGCTCGAGACTAGCACGGGTGAGCAGTTCTTC.

The V gene is TRBV21-1, the J gene TRBJ2-1; TRBD2 is taken as the D call from the table, unchecked against the DNA. TRBV21-1 is recorded as a pseudogene. CDR3 length equals 16 residues. CDR3 DNA: TGTGCCAGCAGCAAAGCACGAGCGGGGGGTAATGATGAGCAGTTCTTC. As protein: CASSKARAGGNDEQFF.

This chain links TRBV7-2 with TRBJ1-6; D unclear. V was pared by 1 base and J by 2 bases, with 12 bases between. CDR3 length equals 17 residues. The germline gives CDR1 SGHTA, CDR2 FQGNSA. CDR3 nucleotides: TGTGCCAGCAGCTTAGGAGCGTTGGCAGCCTATAATTCACCCCTCCACTTT. Translated, it gives CASSLGALAAYNSPLHF.

A single count supports this clone. This chain links TRBV5-4 with TRBJ2-5; 13 nucleotides line up with TRBD2. Trimming cost V 0 bases and J 6 bases; bases outside gene matches: 11. Germline V gene sequence: CDR1 SGHNT, CDR2 YYREEE (reference sequence). The CDR3 covers 18 residues. CDR3 sequence (DNA): TGTGCCAGCAGCTTGGGGGGCTCGGGACTAGCGGGGAAAAAGACCCAGTACTTC. This gives the protein CASSLGGSGLAGKKTQYF.

The chain joins TRBV6-5 to TRBJ1-6; no firm D call. Trimming cost V 5 bases and J 5 bases, with 13 bases left between them. CDR1 is MNHEY, CDR2 SVGAGI, per germline. CDR3 size: 15 residues. In DNA, the CDR3 is TGTGCCAGCAGTAGGGTCAGGACCGATAATTCACCCCTCCACTTT. As protein: CASSRVRTDNSPLHF.

The genes are TRBV28 and TRBJ2-4, with TRBD2 matching over 12 bases. The length of the CDR3 is 16 residues. J was trimmed by 3 bases and V by 4 bases; bases with no gene match: 4. Germline CDR1 and CDR2: MDHEN and SYDVKM. In DNA, the CDR3 is TGTGCCAGCAGTTGGCTAGCGGGAGGGGGCAAAAACATTCAGTACTTC. It encodes CASSWLAGGGKNIQYF. Full variable domain (rest looked up from reference TRBV28 and TRBJ2-4): DVKVTQSSRYLVKRTGEKVFLECVQDMDHENMFWYRQDPGLGLRLIYFSYDVKMKEKGDIPEGYSVSREKKERFSLILESASTNQTSMYLCASSWLAGGGKNIQYFGAGTRLSVL.

In its sample, this clone was seen a few times. V and J are TRBV28 and TRBJ1-1, with D maybe TRBD1 (6 bases). The V end lost 6 bases, the J end lost 5 bases, and 16 bases lay between the germline ends. Germline assignment: CDR1 MDHEN and CDR2 SYDVKM. CDR3 length: 14 residues. CDR3 sequence: CASSVPIGGTEAFF. CDR3 coding DNA: TGTGCCAGCAGCGTTCCCATAGGGGGAACTGAAGCTTTCTTT.

This chain connects TRBV7-9 to TRBJ1-2; unclear D gene. The CDR3 is 15 residues long. V gave up 3 bases and J gave up 6 bases, with 17 bases separating them. Germline V gene lookup returns CDR1 SEHNR and CDR2 FQNEAQ (reference sequence). DNA for the CDR3: TGTGCCAGCAGCTTCCCTGGTTGGAGGGTTAATGGCTACACCTTC. Residues: CASSFPGWRVNGYTF.

The CDR3: CASSERGHRGRSPGGQPQHF. CDR3 in DNA: TGTGCCAGCAGTGAACGGGGGCACAGGGGGCGTTCCCCGGGTGGACAGCCCCAGCATTTT. The chain is built from TRBV2 and TRBJ1-5, with 9 nucleotides matching TRBD1. The junction had 21 bases not matched to a gene; V was cut back by 2 bases and J by 7 bases. The CDR3 has 20 residues. From germline, CDR1 is SNHLY and CDR2 FYNNEI.

This sequence joins TRBV11-1 and TRBJ2-1; D is unclear. V was trimmed by 1 base and J by 0 bases, leaving 4 bases between them. The CDR3 runs to 14 residues. CDR1 is SGHAT and CDR2 is FQDESV in the germline V gene (reference sequence). In DNA, the CDR3 is TGTGCCAGCAGCTTAGGGGGCTCCTACAATGAGCAGTTCTTC. It is translated as CASSLGGSYNEQFF.

The rearrangement uses TRBV7-9 and TRBJ2-7, with 11 positions matching TRBD2. Germline V gives CDR1 SEHNR, CDR2 FQNEAQ (reference sequence). The CDR3 contains 15 residues. J lost 3 bases, V lost 5 bases, and 6 bases had no gene match. This chain's CDR3 is CASSPGTSGLYEQYF. The CDR3 DNA reads TGTGCCAGCAGCCCCGGGACTAGCGGACTCTACGAGCAGTACTTC.